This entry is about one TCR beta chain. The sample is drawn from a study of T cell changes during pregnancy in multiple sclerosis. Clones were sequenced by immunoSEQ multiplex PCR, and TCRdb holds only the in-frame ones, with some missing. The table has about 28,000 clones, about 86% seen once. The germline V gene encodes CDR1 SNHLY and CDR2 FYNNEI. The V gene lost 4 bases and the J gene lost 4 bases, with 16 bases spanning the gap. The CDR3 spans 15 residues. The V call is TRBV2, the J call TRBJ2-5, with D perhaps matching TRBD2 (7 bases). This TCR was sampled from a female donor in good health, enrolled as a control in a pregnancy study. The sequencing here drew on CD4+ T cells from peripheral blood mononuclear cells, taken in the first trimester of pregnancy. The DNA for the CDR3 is TGTGCCAGCAGTGTCGAGGGGGGGGTGGGAGAGACCCAGTACTTC. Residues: CASSVEGGVGETQYF.